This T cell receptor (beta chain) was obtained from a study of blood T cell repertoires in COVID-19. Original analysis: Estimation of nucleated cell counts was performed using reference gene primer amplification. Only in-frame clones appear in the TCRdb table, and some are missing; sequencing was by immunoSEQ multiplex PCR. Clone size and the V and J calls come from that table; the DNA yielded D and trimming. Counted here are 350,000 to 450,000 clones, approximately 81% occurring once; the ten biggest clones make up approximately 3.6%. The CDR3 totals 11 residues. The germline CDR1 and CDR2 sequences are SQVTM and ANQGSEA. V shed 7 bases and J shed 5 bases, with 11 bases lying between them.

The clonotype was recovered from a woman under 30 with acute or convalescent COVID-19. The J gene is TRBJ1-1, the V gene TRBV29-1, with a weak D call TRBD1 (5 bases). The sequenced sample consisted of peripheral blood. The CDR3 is CSAQGVTEAFF. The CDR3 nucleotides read TGCAGCGCCCAAGGGGTGACTGAAGCTTTCTTT.